The 19 T cell receptor beta chains given below trace back to one sample, sequenced in a study of cytomegalovirus exposure and HLA in healthy donors. In the PCR, 60 Vbeta and 13 Jbeta primers were used. Data came from immunoSEQ multiplex PCR; TCRdb stores just in-frame clones and leaves some out. The data contain 200,000 or so clones, approximately 79% of them singletons. Sequencing was performed on PBMCs. These receptors all come from a man aged 40-49 years in good health and CMV-seropositive.

This chain connects TRBV14 to TRBJ2-2; D perhaps matches TRBD2 (5 bases). Germline CDR1 and CDR2: SGHDN and FVKESK. The CDR3 is 17 amino acids. The V end was cut by 3 bases, the J end by 0 bases, with 14 bases between. CDR3: CASSQPWTWSNTGELFF. CDR3 coding DNA: TGTGCCAGCAGCCAGCCCTGGACTTGGTCGAACACCGGGGAGCTGTTTTTT.

This chain links TRBV19 with TRBJ1-2, with a weak D call TRBD1 (5 bases). Looked up from germline, CDR1 is LNHDA and CDR2 is SQIVND (reference sequence). This CDR3 has 15 residues. V was shortened by 10 bases and J by 2 bases, with 20 bases between the two germline ends. The CDR3 protein is CANGVGQASNYGYTF. In nucleotides, the CDR3 is TGTGCCAACGGAGTGGGGCAGGCGAGCAACTATGGCTACACCTTC.

V gene TRBV7-2 combines with J gene TRBJ2-7, with 12 positions matching TRBD2. The V gene end was trimmed by 5 bases and the J gene end by 6 bases; junction bases not matched to a gene: 8. CDR1 is SGHTA, CDR2 FQGNSA, per germline. CDR3 length: 15 residues. For the CDR3, the DNA is TGTGCCAGCAGCCGGCACCCACTAGCGGGAGGCGAGCAGTACTTC. It codes for CASSRHPLAGGEQYF.

The V gene is TRBV18, the J gene TRBJ2-2; weak D call: TRBD2 (5 bases). In germline, CDR1 is KGHSH, CDR2 LQKENI. Trimming left V 4 bases short and J 3 bases short, with 6 bases between. This CDR3 spans 13 amino acids. CDR3 nucleotides: TGTGCCAGCTCACAGAGGGACACCGGGGAGCTGTTTTTT. Amino acids: CASSQRDTGELFF.

The chain recombines TRBV11-1 with TRBJ2-7; 10 bases line up with TRBD2. This CDR3 spans 16 amino acids. The junction had 9 bases not matched to a gene; V was cut back by 1 base and J by 6 bases. Germline values: CDR1 SGHAT, CDR2 FQDESV (reference sequence). Here the CDR3 reads CASSLDLAGAVGEQYF. CDR3 nucleotide sequence: TGTGCCAGCAGCTTAGACCTAGCGGGGGCCGTTGGCGAGCAGTACTTC.

The chain is built from TRBV7-3 and TRBJ2-7; possible D gene TRBD2, 5 bases. Germline V gene sequence: CDR1 SGHTA, CDR2 FQGTGA. The CDR3 runs to 13 residues. V was clipped by 2 bases and J by 7 bases, with 12 bases between them. The DNA of the CDR3 is TGTGCCAGCAGCTTAGCCAGTAGAGGGGAGCAGTACTTC. This encodes CASSLASRGEQYF.

The J gene is TRBJ1-1, the V gene TRBV5-1; 9 nucleotides line up with TRBD1. The CDR3 consists of 16 residues. Germline assignment: CDR1 SGHRS and CDR2 YFSETQ. The ends lost 4 bases at V and 1 base at J; junction bases unmatched: 8. The CDR3 sequence is CASSGRDRETNTEAFF. In nucleotides, the CDR3 is TGCGCCAGCAGCGGGAGGGACAGGGAGACGAACACTGAAGCTTTCTTT. Using reference TRBV5-1 and TRBJ1-1 for the parts outside the CDR3, the full variable domain is KAGVTQTPRYLIKTRGQQVTLSCSPISGHRSVSWYQQTPGQGLQFLFEYFSETQRNKGNFPGRFSGRQFSNSRSEMNVSTLELGDSALYLCASSGRDRETNTEAFFGQGTRLTVV.

The chain couples TRBV19 to TRBJ2-7; weak D call: TRBD2 (5 bases). Trimming cost V 7 bases and J 3 bases, with 16 bases left between them. Germline-derived CDR1 and CDR2 are LNHDA and SQIVND (reference sequence). The CDR3 has 14 amino acids. The CDR3 DNA follows: TGTGCCAGTAAAGTTAGTCTGGGAGTCTACGAGCAGTACTTC. Translation: CASKVSLGVYEQYF. Full variable domain (rest looked up from reference TRBV19 and TRBJ2-7): DGGITQSPKYLFRKEGQNVTLSCEQNLNHDAMYWYRQDPGQGLRLIYYSQIVNDFQKGDIAEGYSVSREKKESFPLTVTSAQKNPTAFYLCASKVSLGVYEQYFGPGTRLTVT.

This chain links TRBV6-4 with TRBJ1-1; D is unresolved. V dropped 6 bases and J dropped 4 bases, with 18 bases sitting between them. This CDR3 spans 15 amino acids. Germline CDR1 and CDR2: MRHNA and SNTAGT. The CDR3 nucleotides read TGTGCCAGCAGACCTAGAGGGCGCAACAGCACTGAAGCTTTCTTT. Its protein product is CASRPRGRNSTEAFF.

The chain couples TRBV19 to TRBJ1-5; weak D call: TRBD1 (5 bases). V was pared by 4 bases and J by 5 bases, with 12 bases between. The CDR3 consists of 14 residues. CDR1 and CDR2 (germline): LNHDA, SQIVND (reference sequence). CDR3 loop: CASSTGFIDQPQHF. The CDR3 bases are TGTGCCAGTAGTACAGGGTTTATCGATCAGCCCCAGCATTTT.

The genes are TRBV5-4 and TRBJ1-2, with TRBD1 identical over 12 bases. Trimming cost V 1 base and J 3 bases; bases outside gene matches: 10. From germline, CDR1 is SGHNT and CDR2 YYREEE (reference sequence). The CDR3 totals 18 residues. CDR3 sequence reads: CASSLKGQGAGEYYGYTF. Here the CDR3 DNA reads TGTGCCAGCAGCTTGAAGGGACAGGGGGCCGGGGAGTACTATGGCTACACCTTC.

The V and J genes are TRBV1 and TRBJ2-5; the DNA was not compared with TRBD2, the D call given in the table. TRBV1 is a pseudogene segment. The CDR3 extends over 17 amino acids. The CDR3 nucleotides are TGCACCAGCAGCCGAGCCTTAGCGGGGGCACACCAAGAGACCCAGTACTTC. It translates to CTSSRALAGAHQETQYF.

This clone was detected only a few times. As DNA, the CDR3 is TGTGCCAGCAGTTTATTCCCAGGGAAGGTTCAGCCCCAGCATTTT. It encodes CASSLFPGKVQPQHF. This rearrangement joins TRBV27 to TRBJ1-5; TRBD1 might be the D (5 bases). The CDR3 loop spans 15 amino acids. V was cut by 1 base and J by 6 bases, with 13 bases left in between. Germline-derived CDR1 and CDR2 are MNHEY and SMNVEV (reference sequence).

The V and J genes are TRBV4-1 and TRBJ2-3, with 11 positions matching TRBD2. V shed 3 bases, J shed 5 bases, and the junction held 10 bases outside the gene matches. Germline V gene sequence: CDR1 MGHRA, CDR2 YSYEKL. The CDR3 length is 17 residues. This CDR3 reads CASSHLIAGGQGDTQYF. As DNA, the CDR3 is TGCGCCAGCAGCCATCTAATAGCGGGGGGGCAAGGAGATACGCAGTATTTT.

The rearrangement uses TRBV5-4 and TRBJ1-1, with a tentative D call TRBD1 (5 bases). Trimming cost V 0 bases and J 3 bases, with 9 bases left between them. Germline V gene sequence: CDR1 SGHNT, CDR2 YYREEE (reference sequence). The CDR3 has 14 residues. The CDR3 DNA sequence: TGTGCCAGCAGCTTGGAAGGGGATCACACTGAAGCTTTCTTT. Its translation is CASSLEGDHTEAFF.

V and J are TRBV5-8 and TRBJ2-7; 8 positions match TRBD1. Unmatched junction bases numbered 11, after V lost 5 bases and J lost 4 bases. CDR1 is SGHTS, CDR2 YDEGEE, per germline. The CDR3 has 15 amino acids. The CDR3 protein is CASRLRGTGRYEQYF. The CDR3 bases are TGTGCCAGCAGGCTACGCGGGACAGGTCGGTACGAGCAGTACTTC.

This clone was seen a single time. The gene calls are TRBV6-6 and TRBJ1-5, with D possibly TRBD1 on 5 matching bases. The CDR3 has 15 amino acids. Trimming removed 2 bases at V and 2 bases at J, with 10 bases between. Germline V gene sequence: CDR1 MNHNY, CDR2 SVGAGI (reference sequence). The DNA of the CDR3 is TGTGCCAGCAGTTACGGAGGGACGGGCAATCAGCCCCAGCATTTT. It encodes CASSYGGTGNQPQHF.

This clone appeared a few times. This chain connects TRBV29-1 to TRBJ1-1; TRBD1 might be the D (5 bases). The CDR3 covers 11 residues. In germline, CDR1 is SQVTM, CDR2 ANQGSEA. Deletions cut 7 bases from V and 1 base from J, with 7 bases between. The CDR3 DNA sequence: TGCAGCGGGGGGGAGAACACTGAAGCTTTCTTT. Translated, it gives CSGGENTEAFF.

The V call is TRBV10-2, the J call TRBJ1-5; D ambiguous. V was pared by 6 bases and J by 5 bases, with 17 bases between. The CDR3 has 15 amino acids. Germline V gives CDR1 WSHSY, CDR2 SAAADI. CDR3 bases: TGCGCCAGCAGCGAAACATCAGGTTTTTATCAGCCCCAGCATTTT. Its protein product is CASSETSGFYQPQHF.